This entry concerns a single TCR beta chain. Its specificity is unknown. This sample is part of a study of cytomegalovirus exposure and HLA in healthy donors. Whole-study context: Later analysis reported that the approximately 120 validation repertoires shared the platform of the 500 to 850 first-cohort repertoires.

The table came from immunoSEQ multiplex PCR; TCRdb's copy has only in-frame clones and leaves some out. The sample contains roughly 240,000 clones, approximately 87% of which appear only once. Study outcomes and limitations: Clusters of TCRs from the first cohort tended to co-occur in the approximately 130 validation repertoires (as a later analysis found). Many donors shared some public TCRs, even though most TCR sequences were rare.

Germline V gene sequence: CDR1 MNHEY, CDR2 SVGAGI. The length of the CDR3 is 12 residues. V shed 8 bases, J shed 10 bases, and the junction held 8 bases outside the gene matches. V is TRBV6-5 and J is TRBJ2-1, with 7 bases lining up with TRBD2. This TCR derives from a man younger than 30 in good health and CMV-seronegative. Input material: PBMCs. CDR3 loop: CASSAGVTEQFF. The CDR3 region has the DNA TGTGCCAGCTCTGCGGGGGTGACCGAGCAGTTCTTC.